These T cell receptor beta chains were read from a single sample in a study of cytomegalovirus exposure and HLA in healthy donors. Assay: immunoSEQ multiplex PCR; the TCRdb copy retains only in-frame clones and omits some. Of about 83,000 clones in the sample, 78% are singletons; the top ten hold 5.5% to 7%. Sequencing was carried out using PBMCs. Receptor source: a man aged 18 to 30 in good health and CMV-seropositive. CDR3s include the opening cysteine and the closing phenylalanine or tryptophan. Each record gives: V gene, J gene, D gene, clone size, CDR3 length, CDR3 DNA, CDR3 protein. D genes are given only for firm matches. Expanded clones are given a class, and other clones once, few, many or no size at all.

>TRBV5-4|TRBJ2-2|TRBD2|-|16
TGTGCCAGCAGCTTGGCGCGGGGGGGGAGCACCGGGGAGCTGTTTTTT
CASSLARGGSTGELFF
>TRBV20-1|TRBJ1-1|-|-|11
TGCAGTGCCCACGGGGACACTGAAGCTTTCTTT
CSAHGDTEAFF
>TRBV6-5|TRBJ2-5|-|-|15
TGTGCCAGCAGTCCAGGGGCCCGTTGGGGAGAGACCCAGTACTTC
CASSPGARWGETQYF
>TRBV10-3|TRBJ2-7|TRBD2|many|16
TGTGCCATCAGTCCCCACGAACTAGCGGGAGTGCCCGAGCAGTACTTC
CAISPHELAGVPEQYF
>TRBV9|TRBJ2-2|-|-|15
TGTGCCAGCAGCGCTGGCGGGGCGAACACCGGGGAGCTGTTTTTT
CASSAGGANTGELFF
>TRBV6-5|TRBJ2-2|-|-|15
TGTGCCAGCAGTTACTTCCGCGATAGAACCGGGGAGCTGTTTTTT
CASSYFRDRTGELFF
>TRBV13|TRBJ2-7|-|-|12
TGTGCCAGCAGCTCCGCCCGGTACGAGCAGTACTTC
CASSSARYEQYF
>TRBV2|TRBJ2-3|-|-|13
TGTGCCAGCATCTCGAGCGGCACAGATACGCAGTATTTT
CASISSGTDTQYF
>TRBV18|TRBJ1-1|-|-|14
TGTGCCAGCTCACCACTGGGACAGAACACTGAAGCTTTCTTT
CASSPLGQNTEAFF
>TRBV25-1|TRBJ2-7|TRBD1|once|14
TGTGCCAGCAGGGGAGTGGGACAGACCTACGAGCAGTACTTC
CASRGVGQTYEQYF
>TRBV6-1|TRBJ2-7|-|-|11
TGTGCCAGCTCGACGGGTACCGAGCAGTACTTC
CASSTGTEQYF
>TRBV6-1|TRBJ2-5|-|-|13
TGTGCCAGCAGGCCGGGAGTGGTTACGACCCAGTACTTC
CASRPGVVTTQYF
>TRBV14|TRBJ2-2|TRBD2|few|15
TGTGCCAGCAGCCCGGGACTAGTTAACACCGGGGAGCTGTTTTTT
CASSPGLVNTGELFF
>TRBV6-1|TRBJ1-2|-|-|14
TGTGCCAGCAACGTGGACAACTCTAACTATGGCTACACCTTC
CASNVDNSNYGYTF
>TRBV7-9|TRBJ2-1|TRBD1|-|14
TGTGCCAGCAGCCCGGGACAGGGTTGGCATGAGCAGTTCTTC
CASSPGQGWHEQFF
>TRBV15|TRBJ1-5|TRBD1|-|13
TGTGCCACCAGCATTGACAGGGACCAGCCCCAGCATTTT
CATSIDRDQPQHF
>TRBV21-1|TRBJ2-2|-|-|16
TGTGCCGGCACCTCCGGGACAGGGATTGACACCGGGGAGCTGTTTTTT
CAGTSGTGIDTGELFF
>TRBV7-9|TRBJ1-2|TRBD1|-|14
TGTGCCAGCAGCTTAATGGGACAGGGGGTCGGCTACACCTTC
CASSLMGQGVGYTF
>TRBV9|TRBJ2-3|TRBD1|few|14
TGTGCCAGCAGCGTAAGCCCAGGGGGAGATACGCAGTATTTT
CASSVSPGGDTQYF
>TRBV28|TRBJ1-5|-|-|12
TGTGCCAGCAGCATAAGTGAGCAGCCCCAGCATTTT
CASSISEQPQHF
>TRBV29-1|TRBJ2-7|-|-|13
TGCAGCGTCCTCCCGGGAGCCTCCTACGAGCAGTACTTC
CSVLPGASYEQYF
>TRBV29-1|TRBJ2-1|-|-|12
TGCAGCGTTGATTTAGCTGAATATCGGCAGTTCTTC
CSVDLAEYRQFF
>TRBV27|TRBJ2-5|-|few|14
TGTGCCAGCAGTTTCGGCGGGAACCAAGAGACCCAGTACTTC
CASSFGGNQETQYF
>TRBV7-2|TRBJ2-3|TRBD2|-|15
TGTGCCAGCAGCTTCGGGAGCGGGAGGACAGATACGCAGTATTTT
CASSFGSGRTDTQYF
>TRBV9|TRBJ1-1|-|-|14
TGTGCCAGCAGCGTAACTCCCGTGAACACTGAAGCTTTCTTT
CASSVTPVNTEAFF
>TRBV9|TRBJ2-2|TRBD2|-|15
TGTGCCAGCAGCGTCACTAGCGGGGACACCGGGGAGCTGTTTTTT
CASSVTSGDTGELFF
>TRBV29-1|TRBJ2-1|TRBD1|-|15
TGCAGCGTTGAAGGATCGACAGGGGCCTACAATGAGCAGTTCTTC
CSVEGSTGAYNEQFF
>TRBV7-9|TRBJ1-1|-|-|15
TGTGCCAGCAGCTCGTCTCAGGGGCTGGGCACTGAAGCTTTCTTT
CASSSSQGLGTEAFF
>TRBV5-4|TRBJ2-5|-|once|11
TGTGCCAGCAGTACAGAAGAGACCCAGTACTTC
CASSTEETQYF
>TRBV7-9|TRBJ2-1|TRBD2|-|14
TGTGCCAGCAGCTTGGGGGACTATTTCAATGAGCAGTTCTTC
CASSLGDYFNEQFF
>TRBV29-1|TRBJ1-3|TRBD1|-|13
TGCAGCGTTGCACAGGGGACTCGAAACACCATATATTTT
CSVAQGTRNTIYF
>TRBV28|TRBJ2-1|TRBD2|many|14
TGTGCCAGCAGTGGGACTAGTCGGGGAAATGAGCAGTTCTTC
CASSGTSRGNEQFF
>TRBV4-1|TRBJ2-7|-|-|16
TGCGCCAGCAGCCAAGTGTCAGGGTTAGGCGCCTACGAGCAGTACTTC
CASSQVSGLGAYEQYF
>TRBV10-2|TRBJ1-5|-|-|14
TGCGCCAGCAGTGTTCAGTATAGCAATCAGCCCCAGCATTTT
CASSVQYSNQPQHF
>TRBV2|TRBJ1-5|-|-|14
TGTGCCAGCAGTGAACTAAAAGGCAATCAGCCCCAGCATTTT
CASSELKGNQPQHF
>TRBV2|TRBJ1-2|TRBD1|once|14
TGTGCCAGCAGTGAAATGGCAGGGGGCATTGGCTACACCTTC
CASSEMAGGIGYTF
>TRBV27|TRBJ1-1|-|once|14
TGTGCCAGCAGTTTGACCCGGGGTGGCACTGAAGCTTTCTTT
CASSLTRGGTEAFF
>TRBV7-9|TRBJ2-1|-|-|15
TGTGCCAGCAGCGGTCAGAAAAGCTCCTACAATGAGCAGTTCTTC
CASSGQKSSYNEQFF
>TRBV15|TRBJ1-1|-|-|13
TGTGCCACCAGCGCCGGGGGGAACACTGAAGCTTTCTTT
CATSAGGNTEAFF
>TRBV2|TRBJ1-5|TRBD1|-|15
TGTGCCAGCAGTGACGGGACAGCTAGCAATCAGCCCCAGCATTTT
CASSDGTASNQPQHF
>TRBV7-9|TRBJ2-2|TRBD1|-|13
TGTGCCAGCAGCCGACAGGGAACCGGGGAGCTGTTTTTT
CASSRQGTGELFF
>TRBV7-6|TRBJ2-7|-|-|15
TGTGCCAGCAGCGAGTCATACGGGTCCTCCTACGAGCAGTACTTC
CASSESYGSSYEQYF
>TRBV10-1|TRBJ1-3|-|-|13
TGCGCCAGCAGTGCAGGGGTTGGAAACACCATATATTTT
CASSAGVGNTIYF
>TRBV11-3|TRBJ2-7|TRBD1|-|14
TGTGCCAGCAGCTTAGGGACAGGGCCCTACGAGCAGTACTTC
CASSLGTGPYEQYF
>TRBV6-1|TRBJ2-7|TRBD2|-|15
TGTGCCAGCAGTGAAGGCGGACTAGCGCCCTACGAGCAGTACTTC
CASSEGGLAPYEQYF
>TRBV6-5|TRBJ1-1|-|-|13
TGTGCCAGCAGTTACGAGGTGAACACTGAAGCTTTCTTT
CASSYEVNTEAFF
>TRBV5-1|TRBJ2-7|-|few|14
TGCGCCAGCAGTTTTCCGGACAGCAGATACGAGCAGTACTTC
CASSFPDSRYEQYF
>TRBV4-1|TRBJ1-5|TRBD1|-|17
TGCGCCAGCAGCAAGGGGGCAGCCCGAGCCCCACATCAGCCCCAGCATTTT
CASSKGAARAPHQPQHF
>TRBV10-2|TRBJ2-1|TRBD2|-|16
TGCGCCAGCAGTGCCCCCGGGACTAGCGGGAGCAATGAGCAGTTCTTC
CASSAPGTSGSNEQFF
>TRBV5-8|TRBJ1-5|-|-|15
TGTGCCAGCAGCTGGACAGTACTACAGGATCAGCCCCAGCATTTT
CASSWTVLQDQPQHF
>TRBV11-3|TRBJ1-2|-|once|15
TGTGCCAGCAACCCAGGACTGATTAGGATGTTGGGCTACACCTTC
CASNPGLIRMLGYTF
>TRBV6-5|TRBJ1-1|-|once|14
TGTGCCAGCAGTTATGGCATAATGAACACTGAAGCTTTCTTT
CASSYGIMNTEAFF
>TRBV5-1|TRBJ2-2|-|few|14
TGCGCCAGCAAAGCAAATTCGAACACCGGGGAGCTGTTTTTT
CASKANSNTGELFF